What follows are 18 T cell receptor beta chains derived from one specimen sequenced in a study of blood T cell repertoires in COVID-19. Measured with immunoSEQ multiplex PCR; TCRdb has only the in-frame clones, and not every one. Found here are some 100,000 clones, around 85% of them singletons; the top ten hold approximately 8%. Sequenced: peripheral blood. The receptor source for this set is a man in his sixties or seventies who had recovered from COVID-19.

The chain links TRBV14 to TRBJ2-2; possibly TRBD2 for D (6 bases). The CDR3 loop spans 18 amino acids. Trimming cost V 0 bases and J 2 bases, with 16 bases left between them. The V gene's germline CDR1 is SGHDN and CDR2 FVKESK. DNA for the CDR3: TGTGCCAGCAGCCAAGATCTCGGTCTAGCGCGAAACACCGGGGAGCTGTTTTTT. It specifies CASSQDLGLARNTGELFF.

This rearrangement joins TRBV28 to TRBJ1-6; tentatively, D is TRBD1 (5 bases). This CDR3 is 15 amino acids long. The ends were cut back, 7 bases at V and 8 bases at J, with 18 bases in the middle. Germline V gives CDR1 MDHEN, CDR2 SYDVKM. The CDR3 region is CASTPSRGSDSPLHF. The CDR3 region has the DNA TGTGCCAGCACCCCTTCCCGGGGGTCGGATTCACCCCTCCACTTT.

The CDR3 DNA reads TGTGCCATCAGTGAGTCAGGGGGCACTAATTCACCCCTCCACTTT. It codes for CAISESGGTNSPLHF. The chain has TRBV10-3 and TRBJ1-6; 7 positions match TRBD1. The CDR3 totals 15 residues. CDR1 is ENHRY, CDR2 SYGVKD, per germline. J lost 6 bases, V lost 0 bases, and 2 bases had no gene match.

The chain joins TRBV7-9 to TRBJ1-3; weak D call: TRBD1 (5 bases). Trimming left V 7 bases short and J 0 bases short, with 19 bases between. CDR3 size: 17 residues. Germline V lookup: CDR1 SEHNR, CDR2 FQNEAQ (reference sequence). CDR3 nucleotides: TGTGCCAGCAAGAAATTGGGGGGGACGGCCTCTGGAAACACCATATATTTT. Amino acid sequence: CASKKLGGTASGNTIYF.

The CDR3 nucleotides are TGTGCCAGCAGTGTGGGCAGGCAAGAGACCCAGTACTTC. Residues: CASSVGRQETQYF. The rearrangement links TRBV2 to TRBJ2-5; no definite D call. CDR1 SNHLY and CDR2 FYNNEI come from the germline V gene. The CDR3 is 13 amino acids. The germline V and J ends were trimmed by 4 bases and 2 bases, with 8 bases remaining between them.

This clone has only one observation. This chain uses TRBV3-1 (or the pseudogene TRBV3-2) with TRBJ1-6; possible D gene TRBD1, 5 bases. The CDR3 loop spans 13 amino acids. Germline V gene lookup returns CDR1 LGHDT and CDR2 YNNKEL (reference sequence). Trimming shortened V by 4 bases and J by 9 bases, and 10 bases separated the two germline ends. Here the CDR3 reads CASSLTQGSPLHF. As DNA, the CDR3 is TGTGCCAGCAGCCTTACGCAGGGTTCACCCCTCCACTTT.

The chain recombines TRBV4-1 with TRBJ1-1; 10 nucleotides match TRBD1. Germline V lookup: CDR1 MGHRA, CDR2 YSYEKL. J was trimmed by 5 bases and V by 4 bases; bases with no gene match: 16. This CDR3 has 18 amino acids. Here the CDR3 reads CASSLGALSGQGRTEAFF. Written as DNA, the CDR3 is TGCGCCAGCAGCCTCGGAGCTTTATCGGGACAGGGGCGGACTGAAGCTTTCTTT.

The chain combines TRBV18 with TRBJ1-5; no clear D gene. V was trimmed by 0 bases and J by 7 bases, leaving 4 bases between them. Looked up from germline, CDR1 is KGHSH and CDR2 is LQKENI. This CDR3 region has 12 residues. This chain's CDR3 is CASSPPQQPQHF. The CDR3 DNA follows: TGTGCCAGCTCACCACCCCAGCAGCCCCAGCATTTT.

On this clone: The junction shows a germline mismatch at one end, possibly a read error. This rearrangement joins TRBV12-3 or TRBV12-4 to TRBJ1-2; D gene ambiguous. The CDR3 totals 13 residues. In DNA form, the CDR3 reads TGTGCCAGCAGATTAGACGGGAACTATGGCTACACCTTC. Protein sequence: CASRLDGNYGYTF.

The CDR3 here is CASSTGLAGGHSEQFF. DNA of the CDR3: TGTGCCAGCAGCACGGGACTAGCGGGAGGGCATTCTGAGCAGTTCTTC. The V and J genes are TRBV6-2 or TRBV6-3 and TRBJ2-1; TRBD2 matches 16 bases. With V trimmed by 6 bases and J by 9 bases, 8 bases remained unmatched. Germline V gene lookup returns CDR1 MNHEY and CDR2 SVGEGT. The CDR3 has 16 residues.

This chain uses TRBV2 with TRBJ2-3; 8 bases fit TRBD1. Germline loops: CDR1 SNHLY, CDR2 FYNNEI. V was pared by 6 bases and J by 2 bases, with 4 bases of the junction left unmatched. There are 14 residues in the CDR3. CDR3 nucleotide sequence: TGTGCCAGCAGGCCGGGACAGGACACAGATACGCAGTATTTT. Translation: CASRPGQDTDTQYF.

The chain combines TRBV9 with TRBJ2-5, with D perhaps TRBD2 (6 bases). The CDR3 covers 14 residues. Deletions cut 0 bases from V and 1 base from J, with 7 bases between. The V gene's germline CDR1 is SGDLS and CDR2 YYNGEE. As DNA, the CDR3 is TGTGCCAGCAGCGTAGGCGGGACCCAAGAGACCCAGTACTTC. It is translated as CASSVGGTQETQYF.

The genes are TRBV27 and TRBJ1-1; possible D gene TRBD1, 5 bases. V was pared by 6 bases and J by 0 bases, with 14 bases between. CDR3 length: 15 amino acids. Germline assignment: CDR1 MNHEY and CDR2 SMNVEV (reference sequence). CDR3 DNA sequence: TGTGCCAGCAGCCGCGGACACCCGATGAACACTGAAGCTTTCTTT. This sequence encodes CASSRGHPMNTEAFF.

The rearrangement uses TRBV5-1 and TRBJ2-1; 9 bases line up with TRBD1. J lost 7 bases, V lost 5 bases, and 10 bases had no gene match. The CDR3 is 15 residues long. CDR1 and CDR2 from the germline V gene are SGHRS and YFSETQ. The CDR3 is CASRALSGQGNEQFF. CDR3 bases: TGCGCCAGCAGAGCACTCTCGGGACAGGGTAATGAGCAGTTCTTC.

J is TRBJ2-1 and V is TRBV10-3, with TRBD2 matching 13 bases. The CDR3 has 17 amino acids. Trimming removed 10 bases from V and 10 bases from J; junction bases left unmatched: 19. CDR1 is ENHRY and CDR2 is SYGVKD in the germline V gene. CDR3 amino acids: CATDRPTTSGGAKEQFF. CDR3 coding DNA: TGTGCCACCGACCGTCCCACTACTAGCGGGGGGGCCAAAGAGCAGTTCTTC.

The V gene is TRBV7-8, the J gene TRBJ1-1; no clear D. The CDR3 runs to 15 residues. V lost 0 bases and J 1 base, leaving 9 bases between the germline ends. CDR1 SGHVS and CDR2 FQNEAQ come from the germline V gene. The CDR3 region is CASSLAVSSNTEAFF. In DNA form, the CDR3 reads TGTGCCAGCAGCTTAGCCGTTAGTTCGAACACTGAAGCTTTCTTT.

Of note for this clone: Other DNA sequences in the sample encode the same CDR3. The chain has TRBV28 and TRBJ2-5; weak D call: TRBD1 (5 bases). CDR3 size: 13 residues. Germline V gene sequence: CDR1 MDHEN, CDR2 SYDVKM. V dropped 3 bases and J dropped 1 base, with 6 bases sitting between them. CDR3 sequence (DNA): TGTGCCAGCAGTTTGGGGCTCCAAGAGACCCAGTACTTC. It codes for CASSLGLQETQYF.

This chain links TRBV6-4 with TRBJ2-1; 12 bases line up with TRBD2. CDR1 is MRHNA, CDR2 SNTAGT, per germline. Trimming at V came to 3 bases and at J to 8 bases, leaving 11 bases not matched to a gene. The length of the CDR3 is 17 residues. CDR3 coding DNA: TGTGCCAGCAGTGAGCAACTAGCGGGGGGCCCCGGGGATGAGCAGTTCTTC. The encoded protein is CASSEQLAGGPGDEQFF.